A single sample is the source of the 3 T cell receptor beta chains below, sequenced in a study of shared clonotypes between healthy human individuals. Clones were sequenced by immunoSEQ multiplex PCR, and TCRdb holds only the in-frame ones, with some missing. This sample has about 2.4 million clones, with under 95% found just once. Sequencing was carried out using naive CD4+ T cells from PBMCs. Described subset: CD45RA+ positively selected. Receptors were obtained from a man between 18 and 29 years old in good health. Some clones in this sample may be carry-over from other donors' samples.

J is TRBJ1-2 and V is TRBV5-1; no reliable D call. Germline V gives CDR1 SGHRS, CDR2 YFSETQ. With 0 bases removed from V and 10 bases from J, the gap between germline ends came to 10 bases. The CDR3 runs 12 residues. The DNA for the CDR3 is TGCGCCAGCAGCTTGGGCCAACAAGACTACACCTTC. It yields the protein CASSLGQQDYTF. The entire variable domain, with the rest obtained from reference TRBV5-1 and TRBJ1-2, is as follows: KAGVTQTPRYLIKTRGQQVTLSCSPISGHRSVSWYQQTPGQGLQFLFEYFSETQRNKGNFPGRFSGRQFSNSRSEMNVSTLELGDSALYLCASSLGQQDYTFGSGTRLTVV.

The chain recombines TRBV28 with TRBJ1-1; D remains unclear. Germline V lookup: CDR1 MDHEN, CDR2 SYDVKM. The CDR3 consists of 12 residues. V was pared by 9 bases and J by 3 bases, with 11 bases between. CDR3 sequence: CASEERDTEAFF. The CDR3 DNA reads TGTGCCAGTGAAGAACGGGACACTGAAGCTTTCTTT.

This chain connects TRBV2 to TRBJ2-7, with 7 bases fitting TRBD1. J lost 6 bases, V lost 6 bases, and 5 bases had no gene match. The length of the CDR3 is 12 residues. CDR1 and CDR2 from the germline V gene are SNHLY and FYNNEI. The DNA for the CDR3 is TGTGCCAGCAGGGACAGGCACGGCGAGCAGTACTTC. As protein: CASRDRHGEQYF.